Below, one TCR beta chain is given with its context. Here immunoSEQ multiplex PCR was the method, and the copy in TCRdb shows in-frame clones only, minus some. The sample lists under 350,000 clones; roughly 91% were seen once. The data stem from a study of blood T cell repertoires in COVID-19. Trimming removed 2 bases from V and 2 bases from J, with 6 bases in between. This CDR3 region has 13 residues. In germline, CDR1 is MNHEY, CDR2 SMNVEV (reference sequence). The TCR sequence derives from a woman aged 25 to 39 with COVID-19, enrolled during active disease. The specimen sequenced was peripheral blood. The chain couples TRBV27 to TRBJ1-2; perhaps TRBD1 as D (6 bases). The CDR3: CASSLQGNYGYTF. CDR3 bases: TGTGCCAGCAGTTTACAGGGGAACTATGGCTACACCTTC.